This is a list of T cell receptor beta chains from one sample in a study of T cells in Graves' hyperthyroidism and ophthalmopathy. Using its own MiXCR run on the multiplex PCR reads, TCRdb lists one record per CDR3 protein. The table lists some 570,000 distinct CDR3 sequences, roughly 17% of them singletons. Sequenced material: blood. These receptors came from a young woman with Graves' ophthalmopathy. Each CDR3 is given with its conserved first and last residue. Each record gives: clone size, J gene, D gene, V gene, CDR3 DNA, CDR3 protein. D genes are given only for firm matches. Rows give clone size only sometimes, using once, few, many, or a class for an expanded clone.

-	TRBJ2-7	TRBD1	TRBV10-3	TGTGCCATCTGGCCGGGACAGGGCTCCGAGCAGTACTTC	CAIWPGQGSEQYF
-	TRBJ2-2	TRBD1	TRBV7-9	TGTGCCAGCAGCCCCCACCGGACAGGGGATGGCACCGGGGAGCTGTTTTTT	CASSPHRTGDGTGELFF
many	TRBJ2-3	-	TRBV7-6	TGTGCCAGCAGCCTACAGGGTGATACGCAGTATTTT	CASSLQGDTQYF
many	TRBJ2-5	-	TRBV12-3/TRBV12-4	TGTGCCAGCAGTCCATCGTGGGGATCTGAGACCCAGTACTTC	CASSPSWGSETQYF
few	TRBJ1-1	TRBD1	TRBV28	TGTGCCAGTACGGAAACCGGGACAGCGAACACTGAAGCTTTCTTT	CASTETGTANTEAFF
many	TRBJ2-3	TRBD2	TRBV5-6	TGTGCCAGCAGCGCGGGAGTTAAATTAGGCACAGATACGCAGTATTTT	CASSAGVKLGTDTQYF
many	TRBJ2-1	TRBD2	TRBV20-1	TGCAGTGCTAGGTCTAGCGGGAGAGGCAATGAGCAGTTCTTC	CSARSSGRGNEQFF
few	TRBJ2-5	-	TRBV7-9	TGTGCCAGCAGCTTAGCGGTCAGGGAAGAGACCCAGTACTTC	CASSLAVREETQYF
many	TRBJ1-5	TRBD1	TRBV18	TGTGCCAGCTCTCGTTCAGGGGGGGATCAGCCCCAGCATTTT	CASSRSGGDQPQHF
many	TRBJ2-1	TRBD2	TRBV7-2	TGTGCCAGCAGCGTGACCGGGACTAGCGGCGATGAGCAGTTCTTC	CASSVTGTSGDEQFF
few	TRBJ2-7	TRBD2	TRBV27	TGTGCCAGCAGTTCTATTGCCGTGACTAGCGGCTCCTACGAGCAGTACTTC	CASSSIAVTSGSYEQYF
-	TRBJ1-2	-	TRBV10-2	TGCGCCAGCAGTGATATCGGGGTCTATGGCTACACCTTC	CASSDIGVYGYTF
few	TRBJ1-2	-	TRBV6-1	TGTGCCAGCACGGACGTGAACTATGGCTACACCTTC	CASTDVNYGYTF
-	TRBJ2-1	TRBD2	TRBV7-3	TGTGCCAGCAGCATAACTAGCGGGGGGGCCCCTGACAATGAGCAGTTCTTC	CASSITSGGAPDNEQFF
many	TRBJ2-3	TRBD2	TRBV2	TGTGCCAGCAGTGAAAGGACTAGCGGGATGGATACGCAGTATTTT	CASSERTSGMDTQYF
many	TRBJ1-2	-	TRBV2	TGTGCCAGCTTCTTGAGCTCCGACTATGGCTACACCTTC	CASFLSSDYGYTF
-	TRBJ1-3	-	TRBV6-6	TGTGCCAGCAGTTACTCGAGGCAGCCTTTCTCTGGAAACACCATATATTTT	CASSYSRQPFSGNTIYF
many	TRBJ2-1	TRBD2	TRBV7-3	TGTGCCAGCAGCCCTATAGCGGGAGGGCCGTACAATGAGCAGTTCTTC	CASSPIAGGPYNEQFF
many	TRBJ2-1	-	TRBV27	TGTGCCAGCAGTTGGACTTACTACAATGAGCAGTTCTTC	CASSWTYYNEQFF
many	TRBJ2-7	TRBD2	TRBV7-2	TGTGCCAGCAGCGTCCTGGGGACTAGCGCGTCCTACGAGCAGTACTTC	CASSVLGTSASYEQYF
few	TRBJ1-2	-	TRBV29-1	TGCAGCGTTGTAGGGGTGACTTCTAACTATGGCTACACCTTC	CSVVGVTSNYGYTF
many	TRBJ1-6	-	TRBV6-1	TGTGCCAGCAATATGCTGGCAGGGATGGAATCACCCCTCCACTTT	CASNMLAGMESPLHF
many	TRBJ2-1	-	TRBV6-2/TRBV6-3	TGTGCCAGCAGATTACTAGGGGGACCTTACAATGAGCAGTTCTTC	CASRLLGGPYNEQFF
few	TRBJ1-5	TRBD1	TRBV27	TGTGCCAGCAGTTTCTGGGGACAGGAGAATCAGCCCCAGCATTTT	CASSFWGQENQPQHF
many	TRBJ2-1	-	TRBV5-1	TGCGCCAGCAACCACGAAACCCCCTACAATGAGCAGTTCTTC	CASNHETPYNEQFF
-	TRBJ2-7	-	TRBV6-6	TGTGCCAGCAGTTACTCAAAACTGGGACTCTCCTACGAGCAGTACTTC	CASSYSKLGLSYEQYF
few	TRBJ1-2	TRBD1	TRBV6-1	TGTGCCAGCAGTGGAGCCGGGACAGGGGGCCCCTACACCTTC	CASSGAGTGGPYTF
-	TRBJ2-7	TRBD2	TRBV7-8	TGTGCCAGCAGTTTCCCTCGAGGTTCAGCGGGATACGAGCAGTACTTC	CASSFPRGSAGYEQYF
many	TRBJ2-7	TRBD1	TRBV3-1	TGTGCCAGCAGCCAAGGAGGGACAGGGAGGAAGCAGTACTTC	CASSQGGTGRKQYF
many	TRBJ2-7	TRBD2	TRBV7-2	TGTGCCAGCAGCCCGGTAGCGGGGGGGCTCAACGAGCAGTACTTC	CASSPVAGGLNEQYF
-	TRBJ2-1	-	TRBV12-3/TRBV12-4	TGTGCCTGGGCTAGCGCCGACTTCGGTGAGCAGTTCTTC	CAWASADFGEQFF
-	TRBJ1-5	-	TRBV19	TGTGCCGCCGCAATCAAGGACACCCAGCCCCAGCATTTT	CAAAIKDTQPQHF
few	TRBJ2-7	TRBD2	TRBV20-1	TGCAGCGCCCCCCTTTTTGGCGGGAGAGGATACGAGCAGTACTTC	CSAPLFGGRGYEQYF
-	TRBJ2-1	-	TRBV5-1	TGCGCCAGCAGCCCAGCACGCCATTCCTACAATGAGCAGTTCTTC	CASSPARHSYNEQFF
many	TRBJ1-4	TRBD1	TRBV28	TGTGCCAGCAGTCTGACAGGGGGCTATGAAAAACTGTTTTTT	CASSLTGGYEKLFF
many	TRBJ2-3	TRBD2	TRBV2	TGTGCCAGCACCGCTCGGGGGGCAGATACGCAGTATTTT	CASTARGADTQYF
many	TRBJ1-4	-	TRBV11-2	TGTGCCAGCAGCTTAATAAAGGATCAAGGGGATGCTAATGAAAAACTGTTTTTT	CASSLIKDQGDANEKLFF
-	TRBJ1-1	-	TRBV5-6	TGTGCCAGCAGCTTGGGGGCGGCAGGGGTGACTGAAGCTTTCTTT	CASSLGAAGVTEAFF
few	TRBJ1-2	-	TRBV20-1	TGCAGTGCTAGAGCGGGAAGAGCAGTACGATATGGCTACACCTTC	CSARAGRAVRYGYTF
-	TRBJ2-1	-	TRBV6-2/TRBV6-3	TGTGCCAGCAGTAACCCCCGGGCCTACAATGAGCAGTTCTTC	CASSNPRAYNEQFF
-	TRBJ2-2	-	TRBV7-9	TGTGCCAGCAGCTTAGGCAAGAACACCGGGGAGCTGTTTTTT	CASSLGKNTGELFF
-	TRBJ1-2	-	TRBV10-2	TGCGCCAGCAGTGAGAGGGGATGGGGGCCTCTGAACTATGGCTACACCTTC	CASSERGWGPLNYGYTF
few	TRBJ1-1	TRBD1	TRBV19	TGTGCCAGTAGTATTACCAAAGGGACAGGGAGTGAAGCTTTCTTT	CASSITKGTGSEAFF
many	TRBJ2-3	TRBD2	TRBV28	TGTGCCAGCAGTTTTGCGGGAGGGCCTGGCACAGATACGCAGTATTTT	CASSFAGGPGTDTQYF
many	TRBJ2-1	TRBD1	TRBV7-3	TGTGCCAGCAGCTCTACGATGAGGGGGCTCAACAATGAGCAGTTCTTC	CASSSTMRGLNNEQFF
-	TRBJ1-2	-	TRBV4-1	TGCGCCAGCAGCCAAGCCCTCGAAACCCTCGGCTACACCTTC	CASSQALETLGYTF
-	TRBJ1-6	-	TRBV7-7	TGTGCTAGCAGCCTAGACAATAATTCACCCCTCCACTTC	CASSLDNNSPLHF